The T cell receptor beta chain under discussion was sequenced for a study of cytomegalovirus exposure and HLA in healthy donors (dated by TCRdb to between 2016 and 2019). Notes on the research overall: According to an earlier analysis of 587 of the donors, 150 million to 200 million T cells yielded some 120 million unique TCR beta sequences and around 300 Gb of sequence data. An early release that covered about 600 HLA-typed donors contained about 300 gigabases of sequencing data and tens of millions of unique TCR sequences. The genetic ancestry cluster associated with self-reported Caucasian donors included 81% of the roughly 400 genotyped donors. The aim of the study was to test whether cataloging public T cell receptors could identify signatures of past pathogen exposure. Using immunosequencing, the study profiled T cell repertoires from fewer than 700 subjects and related those repertoires to cytomegalovirus serostatus. A separate validation cohort of roughly 120 different subjects was used in addition to the approximately 700-subject first cohort. To predict cytomegalovirus infection status, the study combined high-throughput TCR immunosequencing, statistical association of individual TCRs with disease status, and machine learning. A later analysis re-examined previously published TCR beta repertoires from more than 600 donors and added high-resolution HLA genotyping to investigate patterns of TCR occurrence. In the later analysis, no new phenotypic data were used to find candidate immune exposures; instead, reliance was placed on TCR beta sequences and their occurrence across donors. An earlier analysis of 587 of the donors used high-throughput TCR beta sequencing to judge whether each TCR beta V gene segment behaved as functional or pseudogenic. Alongside the repertoire data, information on donor age, sex, ethnicity and CMV serostatus was compiled. A later genetic analysis used genome-wide SNP genotypes for about 60% of the roughly 670 donors, treating that subset as a discovery cohort. All discovery cohort repertoires had been generated using a single sequencing platform. Class I and class II HLA loci were covered by the typing at four-digit resolution. The number of donors typed differed by locus, with about 629-640 for A, B, C, DRB1 and DQB1, around 500 for DQA1, 600 to 610 for DPA1, and some 470 for DPB1. Roughly five DR-DQ haplotypes were treated as single units for association and clustering because of strong linkage in the cohort. Among roughly 370 genotyped donors of the cohort, an average of around 240,000 unique TCR beta nucleotide sequences were sequenced per donor, about a sixth of them non-productive. Results and caveats for the whole study, not just this receptor: A cluster of highly shared sequence variants was judged likely to represent a technical artifact of the sequencing pipeline. A later analysis found that most CMV-associated TCR beta chains appeared HLA-restricted, with HLA associations seemingly driven largely by CMV exposure. Because some donors lacked HLA typing at each locus, the association tests relied only on the typed subset. While some public TCRs were present in many individuals, most TCR sequences turned up only very rarely across donors. Assigning TCR associations to individual alleles was difficult when HLA alleles, especially DR and DQ, strongly co-occurred. Broadly in line with IMGT annotations, most TCR beta V segments showed up in productive rearrangements about 87% or about 30% of the time in an earlier analysis of a few hundred of the donors. Around 16 rarely observed V segments, including chromosome 9 orphons, were excluded from the earlier analysis of approximately 600 of the donors because counts were too low. Three of the identified cytomegalovirus-associated TCR beta chains were confirmed in vitro to be specific for cytomegalovirus antigens. A further reported finding was that TCR beta sequences accurately predicted the HLA-A and HLA-B alleles for most subjects in the first cohort. According to a later genetic analysis, donors in an Asian-associated ancestry cluster had fewer N-insertions in productive TCRs than the approximately 670-donor mean. The authors suggested that the approach could potentially be generalized to other disease states and immunological phenotypes. Correlated functional status among segregating V segments might reflect linkage disequilibrium, but an unknown experimental factor could not be ruled out. A later analysis found that TCR association rates varied across HLA loci, with DRB1 alleles showing the most associated TCRs and HLA-C alleles the fewest. In a later genetic analysis, a missense DCLRE1C variant was associated with V-gene and J-gene trimming of TCR beta chains, and the association was replicated in an independent cohort. The study gave a list of 150 to 200 TCR beta chains associated with cytomegalovirus. According to a later analysis, parvovirus B19, influenza, CMV and Epstein-Barr virus appeared linked to several top co-occurrence clusters. Roughly uniform sequencing depth across donors was assumed in presence/absence analyses, although this assumption may not hold. CMV serostatus was the only immune exposure information available for the cohort. In both the original and validation cohorts, the classifier was reported to diagnose cytomegalovirus status with high specificity and sensitivity. Some IMGT-functional V segments, including TRBV6-2 and TRBV6-3, could not be told apart with the 87-base-pair reads, so those segments were excluded. At a false discovery rate of 0.05, a later analysis linked some 18,000 TCR beta sequences to specific HLA alleles. In a later analysis, HLA-associated TCR beta chains were found to be more clonally expanded and to have lower generation probabilities than equally common non-associated chains. Only TCR beta chains were sequenced in this cohort, and the absence of alpha or paired-chain data limited detectable features.

Library prep was done by the immunoSEQ multiplex PCR assay. A mixture of 60 forward primers for TCR Vbeta segments and 13 reverse primers for TCR Jbeta segments was used in the multiplex PCR. The CDR3 region of rearranged TCR beta genes was amplified from genomic DNA with a multiplex PCR assay. The Illumina HiSeq System was used to sequence the amplified TCR beta libraries as 87-base-pair reads. For the original study's pipeline: A later analysis counted 75 million to 100 million unique TCR beta chains across the 666 repertoires, and 9.5 million to 11 million of these chains were shared by at least two donors. Raw reads were error-corrected and collapsed into unique sequences with a nearest-neighbor algorithm that merged closely related sequences to remove PCR and sequencing errors. CDR3 sequences were aligned to IMGT reference sequences to assign V, D and J gene segments. For a sequence to be retained, at least a six-nucleotide match to both a V gene segment and a J gene segment was required. Rearrangements were called productive when the CDR3 lacked stop codons and stayed in frame with V and J; all others were non-productive. CDR3 was defined by IMGT convention, running from the second conserved V-encoded cysteine to the conserved J-encoded phenylalanine. Sequences without an unambiguous match to a single V gene segment were excluded from the earlier analysis of about 630 of the donors. An earlier analysis of a few hundred of the donors classified V segments as functional when productive rearrangements were above 56.7% and as segregating when the standard deviation between donors was above 5%. A statistical classification framework was developed to diagnose cytomegalovirus status using the catalog of TCR beta chain sequences. A later analysis assigned V and J genes by comparing TCR nucleotide sequences with IMGT/GENE-DB human TR gene sequences. Using the TCRdist pipeline, a later analysis assigned CDR3 sequences along with most-parsimonious VDJ recombination scenarios. In a later analysis, each TCR beta chain was defined by its CDR3 amino acid sequence together with its V-gene family, and reads without a unique V-gene family were excluded. A later analysis removed 500 to 600 highly shared, low-generation-probability nucleotide sequences to deal with suspected cross-contamination and a sequencing artifact. For each public chain, a later analysis derived a clonal expansion index from normalized ranks of inferred template counts within each repertoire. In a later analysis, generation probabilities were computed with a VDJ recombination model fitted to out-of-frame rearrangements, and the resulting probabilities were checked against IGoR. In a later analysis, hypergeometric tests were used to score TCR-TCR, TCR-HLA and TCR-CMV co-occurrence, with a repertoire-size bias correction applied to TCR pairs. A later analysis estimated false discovery rates by permuting HLA or CMV assignments 20 times. In a later analysis, co-occurring TCRs were grouped with DBSCAN, and TCRdist sequence similarity was added when clustering was performed within HLA-allele-positive subsets. For co-occurrence clustering, repertoires with fewer than 30,000 or more than 120,000 public chains were excluded, along with a handful of repertoires with anomalous nucleotide sharing. Here the immuneACCESS table is served through TCRdb, limited to in-frame sequences with V and J called. Missing clones are a known gap in these copies; in checked studies unresolved V genes cover under half, and the rest lacks a known reason. The DNA gave D and trimming, while V, J and clone size come from that table. The sample table lists approximately 80,000 clones, more than 65% of them with a count of one. Over 8.5% of the sample lies in the top ten.

Of note for this clone: Its antigen remains unidentified. No much larger clone is present one base from it, and per-base qualities are unavailable.

From the germline V gene, CDR1 is ENHRY and CDR2 is SYGVKD. V was cut back by 10 bases and J by 4 bases, leaving a gap of 14 bases between them. The CDR3 runs 13 amino acids, cysteine and phenylalanine included. Only the CDR3 DNA is retained, 39 bases long and in frame from the first base. The cohort consisted of 600 to 700 healthy bone marrow donors. All cohort members were sampled while nominally healthy, although unrecorded immune exposures were likely present. The donor was CMV seropositive and was included in the group of 250 to 350 seropositive cohort members. Each donor provided a peripheral blood sample, and peripheral blood mononuclear cells were used for TCR beta sequencing. The Qiagen DNeasy Blood Extraction Kit was used to extract genomic DNA from the blood cell samples.

The source of this sequence is a woman between 40 and 55 years old in good health and CMV-seropositive. The source material was PBMCs. The chain joins TRBV10-3 to TRBJ2-1; tentative D gene TRBD1, with 5 bases matching. The DNA reads as follows: TGTGCCAACAAACAGGATGATTACAATGAGCAGTTCTTC. Its protein is CANKQDDYNEQFF.